One sample yielded the 30 T cell receptor beta chains listed below, sequenced in a study of identical twins. TCRdb redid the calling of the 5' RACE reads with MiXCR, one entry per CDR3 protein. The sample includes hundreds of thousands of distinct CDR3 sequences, around a sixth of them seen just once. The same data also went into a second study, on T cells expressing NK-cell markers.

Sequenced sample: PBMCs. The origin of the receptors is a woman aged 18 to 35 in good health.

This clonotype was observed a few times. The chain is built from TRBV5-1 and TRBJ2-7; possibly TRBD1 or TRBD2 for D (6 bases each). The CDR3 consists of 15 residues. Trimming left V 6 bases short and J 4 bases short, with 20 bases between. The germline V gene encodes CDR1 SGHRS and CDR2 YFSETQ. The CDR3 DNA reads as TGCGCCAGCACCCTTACCACGGGGGCTCGTTACGAGCAGTACTTC. Residues: CASTLTTGARYEQYF.

V gene TRBV7-9 combines with J gene TRBJ1-1; D ambiguous. The V and J ends lost 0 bases and 3 bases respectively, with 8 bases between them. Germline values: CDR1 SEHNR, CDR2 FQNEAQ (reference sequence). This CDR3 comprises 14 residues. CDR3 loop: CASSLAGRHTEAFF. The CDR3 nucleotides read TGTGCCAGCAGCTTAGCGGGGAGGCACACTGAAGCTTTCTTT.

V usage is TRBV20-1 and J usage is TRBJ2-5; no clear D. The CDR3 runs to 14 residues. Germline-derived CDR1 and CDR2 are DFQATT and SNEGSKA (reference sequence). V was trimmed by 6 bases and J by 4 bases, leaving 18 bases between them. The DNA of the CDR3 is TGCAGTGCCCGCTGGTCCATTGTCCCAGAGACCCAGTACTTC. Its protein product is CSARWSIVPETQYF.

The chain has TRBV9 and TRBJ2-2; 11 bases match TRBD1. CDR3 length: 16 amino acids. V lost 3 bases and J lost 5; bases outside the gene matches: 6. The V gene's germline CDR1 is SGDLS and CDR2 YYNGEE. The CDR3 loop reads CASSGPGQGVTGELFF. CDR3 sequence (DNA): TGTGCCAGCAGCGGACCGGGACAGGGGGTAACCGGGGAGCTGTTTTTT.

CDR3: CASSYSGGHYGYTF. Written as DNA, the CDR3 is TGTGCCAGCAGTTACTCAGGCGGACACTATGGCTACACCTTC. This rearrangement joins TRBV6-2 or TRBV6-3 to TRBJ1-2, with D uncertain. Germline CDR1 MNHEY, CDR2 SVGEGT. V was shortened by 0 bases and J by 3 bases, with 8 bases between the two germline ends. CDR3 length: 14 amino acids.

The chain couples TRBV7-2 to TRBJ2-1; D is perhaps TRBD2 (6 bases). V was clipped by 1 base and J by 8 bases, with 15 bases between them. The CDR3 runs to 15 residues. CDR1 is SGHTA, CDR2 FQGNSA, per germline. The chain's CDR3 is CASSLEAGPGHEQFF. The CDR3 bases are TGTGCCAGCAGCTTAGAGGCGGGGCCAGGCCATGAGCAGTTCTTC.

The CDR3 DNA follows: TGTGCCAGCAGCCCCGGGCAGTCTCCGTCTGGCTACACCTTC. This sequence encodes CASSPGQSPSGYTF. The rearrangement joins TRBV7-9 to TRBJ1-2; no clear D. Trimming left V 5 bases short and J 7 bases short, with 17 bases between. In germline, CDR1 is SEHNR, CDR2 FQNEAQ (reference sequence). The CDR3 contains 14 residues. The variable domain in full, with the rest retrieved from reference TRBV7-9 and TRBJ1-2, is DTGVSQNPRHKITKRGQNVTFRCDPISEHNRLYWYRQTLGQGPEFLTYFQNEAQLEKSRLLSDRFSAERPKGSFSTLEIQRTEQGDSAMYLCASSPGQSPSGYTFGSGTRLTVV.

This clonotype was picked up a small number of times. The J gene is TRBJ1-1, the V gene TRBV20-1, with D unclear. Germline CDR1 reads DFQATT; CDR2 reads SNEGSKA (reference sequence). The V end lost 1 base, the J end lost 1 base, and 13 bases lay between the germline ends. The CDR3 sequence is 15 residues long. For the CDR3, the DNA is TGCAGTGCTAGAGTCCCCATGACCCGGAACACTGAAGCTTTCTTT. It specifies CSARVPMTRNTEAFF.

In this sample, this clonotype turned up a few times. This rearrangement joins TRBV20-1 to TRBJ2-3, with 9 bases lining up with TRBD2. The V and J ends lost 5 bases and 8 bases, in that order; junction bases with no gene match: 11. Germline lookup yields CDR1 DFQATT and CDR2 SNEGSKA (reference sequence). The CDR3 extends over 14 amino acids. In DNA form, the CDR3 reads TGCAGTGCTGTCCTGGCGGGGGGGCCTGGTACGCAGTATTTT. Its protein product is CSAVLAGGPGTQYF.

The chain links TRBV12-3 or TRBV12-4 to TRBJ2-3, with D possibly TRBD2 on 6 matching bases. The CDR3 is 14 amino acids. Trimming shortened V by 6 bases and J by 4 bases, and 14 bases separated the two germline ends. The CDR3: CASREAGRADTQYF. The CDR3 DNA is TGTGCCAGCAGGGAAGCGGGTCGGGCAGATACGCAGTATTTT.

V gene TRBV4-2 combines with J gene TRBJ2-2, with a possible D match to TRBD2 (5 bases). V lost 3 bases and J lost 1, with 12 bases in between. The V gene's germline CDR1 is LGHNA and CDR2 YNFKEQ. CDR3 length: 16 amino acids. This CDR3 is CASSHLEARNTGELFF. The CDR3 DNA follows: TGTGCCAGCAGCCATCTGGAGGCGCGGAACACCGGGGAGCTGTTTTTT.

The sample holds a few counts of this clonotype. The V gene is TRBV12-3 or TRBV12-4, the J gene TRBJ2-5, with D unresolved. The CDR3 runs to 12 residues. V was shortened by 3 bases and J by 7 bases, with 9 bases between the two germline ends. CDR3 in DNA: TGTGCCAGCAGTTTGGATGTAGGGACCCAGTACTTC. Amino acid sequence: CASSLDVGTQYF.

This clonotype occurred a few times. The chain links TRBV7-9 to TRBJ1-6, with TRBD1 matching 8 bases. The CDR3 contains 15 residues. V dropped 7 bases and J dropped 5; count of bases not matched to a gene: 7. Germline lookup yields CDR1 SEHNR and CDR2 FQNEAQ (reference sequence). CDR3 DNA sequence: TGTGCCAGCACCCTCATGGGACAGGATAATTCACCCCTCCACTTT. Translating it yields CASTLMGQDNSPLHF.

This clonotype occurred a few times. This sequence joins TRBV3-1 and TRBJ1-5; D not resolved. CDR1 is LGHDT, CDR2 YNNKEL, per germline (reference sequence). This CDR3 region has 13 residues. Trimming took 0 bases from V and 5 from J, leaving 5 bases between them. The chain's CDR3 is CASSQDSYQPQHF. CDR3 nucleotides: TGTGCCAGCAGCCAAGATTCATATCAGCCCCAGCATTTT.

The rearrangement links TRBV29-1 to TRBJ2-7; D call uncertain. Trimming removed 4 bases from V and 4 bases from J, with 8 bases in between. Germline V CDR1 and CDR2: SQVTM, ANQGSEA. The CDR3 is 11 amino acids. CDR3 bases: TGCAGCGTTGGGCAAATGTACGAGCAGTACTTC. Translation: CSVGQMYEQYF.

The J gene is TRBJ2-2, the V gene TRBV4-3; possible D gene TRBD2, 6 bases. The ends were cut back, 4 bases at V and 4 bases at J, with 16 bases in the middle. The CDR3 consists of 16 residues. Germline assignment: CDR1 LGHNA and CDR2 YSLEER. In DNA, the CDR3 is TGCGCCAGCAGCCGAGGACTAAGACCCTCCACCGGGGAGCTGTTTTTT. As protein: CASSRGLRPSTGELFF.

This clonotype has just a few counts. The chain combines TRBV12-3 or TRBV12-4 with TRBJ2-1; TRBD2 is a possible D gene (6 bases). The CDR3 is 14 amino acids. The ends were cut back, 7 bases at V and 0 bases at J, with 10 bases in the middle. CDR3 residues: CASNSGPSYNEQFF. As DNA, the CDR3 is TGTGCCAGCAATAGCGGCCCCTCCTACAATGAGCAGTTCTTC.

The chain employs TRBV12-3 or TRBV12-4 and TRBJ2-1; D gene uncertain. This CDR3 is built from 14 residues. The V gene lost 2 bases and the J gene lost 3 bases, with 8 bases spanning the gap. The CDR3 loop is CASSLTVNYNEQFF. Here the CDR3 DNA reads TGTGCCAGCAGTTTAACTGTCAACTACAATGAGCAGTTCTTC.

This clonotype was counted between two and nine times. The chain couples TRBV5-1 to TRBJ2-3; D unclear. Germline V gene data show CDR1 as SGHRS and CDR2 as YFSETQ. The CDR3 totals 15 residues. V gave up 3 bases and J gave up 3 bases, with 14 bases separating them. CDR3 loop: CASSSRSSLTDTQYF. CDR3 nucleotides: TGCGCCAGCAGCTCCCGAAGTAGTCTGACAGATACGCAGTATTTT. Variable domain in full (rest from reference TRBV5-1 and TRBJ2-3): KAGVTQTPRYLIKTRGQQVTLSCSPISGHRSVSWYQQTPGQGLQFLFEYFSETQRNKGNFPGRFSGRQFSNSRSEMNVSTLELGDSALYLCASSSRSSLTDTQYFGPGTRLTVL.

The rearrangement links TRBV4-1 to TRBJ2-5; 8 bases are shared with TRBD2. Germline assignment: CDR1 MGHRA and CDR2 YSYEKL. Trimming cost V 4 bases and J 5 bases; bases outside gene matches: 3. This CDR3 is built from 13 residues. CDR3 nucleotides: TGCGCCAGCAGCCGGACTAGCATGGAGACCCAGTACTTC. Its translation is CASSRTSMETQYF.

This clonotype was seen more than once but under ten times. V gene TRBV20-1 combines with J gene TRBJ2-1; D call uncertain. This CDR3 is 14 amino acids long. The V gene lost 3 bases and the J gene lost 3 bases, with 12 bases spanning the gap. The V gene's germline CDR1 is DFQATT and CDR2 SNEGSKA (reference sequence). The CDR3 reads CSASDPNHYNEQFF. The CDR3 DNA reads as TGCAGTGCTAGCGACCCTAACCACTACAATGAGCAGTTCTTC.

This clonotype showed up just a few times. The chain has TRBV12-3 or TRBV12-4 and TRBJ2-6, with 13 bases lining up with TRBD2. CDR3 length equals 19 residues. V lost 1 base and J lost 3; bases outside the gene matches: 6. The CDR3 protein is CASSLEPRLAGGGANVLTF. In DNA form, the CDR3 reads TGTGCCAGCAGTTTAGAACCCCGACTAGCGGGAGGTGGGGCCAACGTCCTGACTTTC.

This chain links TRBV20-1 with TRBJ2-7, with D tentatively TRBD1 or TRBD2 (6 bases each). Germline V gives CDR1 DFQATT, CDR2 SNEGSKA (reference sequence). Trimming pared 0 bases from V and 3 bases from J, leaving 12 bases between. This CDR3 spans 14 amino acids. As DNA, the CDR3 is TGCAGTGCTAGAGAGGAGGGGGGTCGCTACGAGCAGTACTTC. It specifies CSAREEGGRYEQYF.

This clonotype appeared many times. This chain links TRBV27 with TRBJ1-6; D gene uncertain. The germline V and J ends were trimmed by 6 bases and 10 bases, with 10 bases remaining between them. The CDR3 extends over 12 amino acids. In germline, CDR1 is MNHEY, CDR2 SMNVEV (reference sequence). CDR3 region: CASSPLRSPLHF. The CDR3 DNA reads TGTGCCAGCAGCCCCCTTCGCTCACCCCTCCACTTT.

The chain couples TRBV7-2 to TRBJ2-3; D gene unclear. V shed 5 bases and J shed 7 bases, with 22 bases lying between them. The CDR3 spans 16 residues. The germline V gene has CDR1 SGHTA and CDR2 FQGNSA. The DNA for the CDR3 is TGTGCCAGCAGCCCCGGACCCAGGAGCTTTCTCTATACGCAGTATTTT. Translated: CASSPGPRSFLYTQYF.

Note on this clonotype: The germline gene is not matched at one end of the junction; a read error may be the cause. The chain combines TRBV5-5 with TRBJ1-3; D is ambiguous. Germline-derived CDR1 and CDR2 are SGHKS and YYEKEE (reference sequence). The CDR3 covers 15 residues. This CDR3 is CASSTVAGSGNSIYF. The CDR3 DNA follows: TGTGCCAGCAGCACCGTCGCGGGTTCTGGAAACAGCATATATTTT.

This clonotype was counted a few times. The rearrangement joins TRBV29-1 to TRBJ2-1; D gene unclear. The CDR3 has 11 amino acids. Looked up from germline, CDR1 is SQVTM and CDR2 is ANQGSEA. Trimming shortened V by 2 bases and J by 5 bases, and 4 bases separated the two germline ends. The CDR3 sequence is CSVEKNNEQFF. The CDR3 nucleotides are TGCAGCGTTGAAAAGAACAATGAGCAGTTCTTC.

This chain joins TRBV6-4 and TRBJ2-3; the match to TRBD2 covers 7 bases. CDR1 is MRHNA and CDR2 is SNTAGT in the germline V gene. J lost 3 bases, V lost 0 bases, and 3 bases had no gene match. CDR3 size: 15 residues. The CDR3, as DNA: TGTGCCAGCAGTGACTCGACTAGCCCTACAGATACGCAGTATTTT. This translates into CASSDSTSPTDTQYF.

The gene calls are TRBV20-1 and TRBJ1-4; TRBD1 matches 8 bases. CDR3 length: 11 residues. Germline CDR1 is DFQATT and CDR2 is SNEGSKA (reference sequence). In DNA form, the CDR3 reads TGCGCGACGACAGGGGAAGGAAAACTGTTTTTT. Its protein is CATTGEGKLFF.

The chain joins TRBV30 to TRBJ2-7; maybe TRBD2 (5 bases). This CDR3 has 11 amino acids. V was trimmed by 2 bases and J by 9 bases, leaving 11 bases between them. The germline gives CDR1 GTSNPN, CDR2 SVGIG (reference sequence). CDR3 DNA sequence: TGTGCCTGGAGTCTAGGACGGGGGCAGTACTTC. Translating gives CAWSLGRGQYF.